One and the same sample provided the 22 T cell receptor beta chains below, sequenced in a study of PD-1 blockade in mismatch repair-deficient tumors. Some clones are missing from TCRdb's copy, which holds only in-frame ones; the method was immunoSEQ multiplex PCR. The sample gives roughly 120,000 clones, roughly 90% of which show up once; about 11% is in the top ten. The sample in question was peripheral blood, obtained 72 weeks after starting pembrolizumab. The receptor set was obtained from an adult with mismatch repair-deficient cancer.

This clone was found a few times. The chain recombines TRBV30 with TRBJ1-2; no clear D. Germline loops: CDR1 GTSNPN, CDR2 SVGIG (reference sequence). The V end lost 5 bases, the J end lost 4 bases, and 17 bases lay between the germline ends. The CDR3 runs to 14 residues. CDR3 residues: CAWVGNSLLYGYTF. The CDR3 DNA is TGTGCCTGGGTAGGCAACTCCCTACTCTATGGCTACACCTTC.

The V call is TRBV10-2, the J call TRBJ2-1, with D possibly matching TRBD2 (5 bases). From germline, CDR1 is WSHSY and CDR2 SAAADI. V was pared by 8 bases and J by 5 bases, with 13 bases between. This CDR3 comprises 13 residues. For the CDR3, the DNA is TGCGCCAGCCGGGTGGGAGTTGACAATGAGCAGTTCTTC. This sequence encodes CASRVGVDNEQFF.

The chain combines TRBV5-1 with TRBJ1-1, with 9 bases identical to TRBD1. The CDR3 has 13 residues. CDR1 is SGHRS, CDR2 YFSETQ, per germline. The V and J ends lost 4 bases and 5 bases, in that order; junction bases with no gene match: 3. The CDR3 here is CASSGTGYTEAFF. For the CDR3, the DNA is TGCGCCAGCAGCGGGACAGGGTATACTGAAGCTTTCTTT.

This chain links TRBV28 with TRBJ2-7; 8 bases are shared with TRBD2. Germline values: CDR1 MDHEN, CDR2 SYDVKM. V lost 2 bases and J lost 3; bases outside the gene matches: 3. The CDR3 is 14 amino acids. The CDR3: CASSLGGRHYEQYF. The CDR3 nucleotides read TGTGCCAGCAGTTTAGGCGGGAGGCACTACGAGCAGTACTTC.

V is TRBV19 and J is TRBJ1-2; D perhaps matches TRBD1 (5 bases). Germline CDR1 reads LNHDA; CDR2 reads SQIVND (reference sequence). The CDR3 spans 14 residues. The V end lost 7 bases, the J end lost 3 bases, and 15 bases lay between the germline ends. Here the CDR3 DNA reads TGTGCCAGTAAGGGTGTCGAGGGACACTATGGCTACACCTTC. This translates into CASKGVEGHYGYTF.

This chain uses TRBV4-1 with TRBJ2-1; 9 bases map to TRBD1. The length of the CDR3 is 19 residues. J was trimmed by 3 bases and V by 1 base; bases with no gene match: 13. CDR1 is MGHRA, CDR2 YSYEKL, per germline. The CDR3 loop reads CASSQGVESGTGFYNEQFF. The CDR3 bases are TGCGCCAGCAGCCAAGGGGTGGAAAGTGGGACAGGGTTCTACAATGAGCAGTTCTTC.

V gene TRBV19 combines with J gene TRBJ2-1; D is ambiguous. Germline loops: CDR1 LNHDA, CDR2 SQIVND (reference sequence). Trimming removed 0 bases at V and 0 bases at J, with 6 bases between. The CDR3 is 15 residues long. CDR3 sequence (DNA): TGTGCCAGTAGTATAGAGGGTGGCTCCTACAATGAGCAGTTCTTC. This encodes CASSIEGGSYNEQFF.

CDR3 DNA sequence: TGTGCCAGCAGCTTTGGAGGGCTGGCCAATGAGCAGTTCTTC. Translating it yields CASSFGGLANEQFF. V and J are TRBV5-6 and TRBJ2-1, with D perhaps matching TRBD2 (6 bases). The CDR3 extends over 14 amino acids. V lost 2 bases to trimming and J lost 6 bases, with 12 bases between them. Germline V gene sequence: CDR1 SGHDT, CDR2 YYEEEE. The entire variable domain, with the rest obtained from reference TRBV5-6 and TRBJ2-1, is as follows: DAGVTQSPTHLIKTRGQQVTLRCSPKSGHDTVSWYQQALGQGPQFIFQYYEEEERQRGNFPDRFSGHQFPNYSSELNVNALLLGDSALYLCASSFGGLANEQFFGPGTRLTVL.

This sequence joins TRBV27 and TRBJ2-1; 11 bases are a match to TRBD2. This CDR3 has 16 residues. Germline V CDR1 and CDR2: MNHEY, SMNVEV (reference sequence). V dropped 6 bases and J dropped 5; count of bases not matched to a gene: 9. The CDR3 reads CASSPLLAGGNNEQFF. The CDR3 nucleotides read TGTGCCAGCAGCCCTCTCCTAGCGGGAGGAAACAATGAGCAGTTCTTC.

The V gene is TRBV19, the J gene TRBJ2-5; 8 nucleotides line up with TRBD1. This CDR3 is built from 14 residues. The V and J ends lost 3 bases and 5 bases, in that order; junction bases with no gene match: 5. Germline V gene lookup returns CDR1 LNHDA and CDR2 SQIVND (reference sequence). The CDR3: CASSIQGAGETQYF. CDR3 DNA sequence: TGTGCCAGTAGTATCCAGGGGGCAGGTGAGACCCAGTACTTC.

CDR3 region: CASGGTLGTEAFF. CDR3 in DNA: TGTGCCAGCGGTGGCACCTTAGGTACTGAAGCTTTCTTT. The chain combines TRBV6-5 with TRBJ1-1; D not resolved. CDR3 length equals 13 residues. The germline V gene encodes CDR1 MNHEY and CDR2 SVGAGI. Trimming left V 8 bases short and J 5 bases short, with 15 bases between.

This chain joins TRBV7-9 and TRBJ2-7, with 8 bases that match TRBD2. In germline, CDR1 is SEHNR, CDR2 FQNEAQ (reference sequence). CDR3 length: 16 amino acids. J lost 2 bases, V lost 1 base, and 7 bases had no gene match. CDR3 in DNA: TGTGCCAGCAGCTTAGTGTCCGGGACTAGAGCCTACGAGCAGTACTTC. This gives the protein CASSLVSGTRAYEQYF. Full variable domain (remainder filled in from reference TRBV7-9 and TRBJ2-7): DTGVSQNPRHKITKRGQNVTFRCDPISEHNRLYWYRQTLGQGPEFLTYFQNEAQLEKSRLLSDRFSAERPKGSFSTLEIQRTEQGDSAMYLCASSLVSGTRAYEQYFGPGTRLTVT.

This sequence joins TRBV11-2 and TRBJ2-1, with 8 bases that match TRBD2. V dropped 0 bases and J dropped 4; count of bases not matched to a gene: 14. Per the germline V gene, CDR1 is SGHAT and CDR2 is FQNNGV. The CDR3 sequence is 19 residues long. The CDR3 DNA follows: TGTGCCAGCAGCTTAGATAAGGCTAGCGGGCCCCCCTTTTACAATGAGCAGTTCTTC. Protein product: CASSLDKASGPPFYNEQFF.

The chain employs TRBV5-1 and TRBJ1-2; 7 bases align to TRBD1. V shed 3 bases, J shed 8 bases, and the junction held 7 bases outside the gene matches. From germline, CDR1 is SGHRS and CDR2 YFSETQ. This CDR3 is built from 13 residues. CDR3 loop: CASSSDRSPGYTF. The CDR3 region has the DNA TGCGCCAGCAGCTCGGACAGGTCCCCGGGCTACACCTTC. The whole variable domain, filled in from reference TRBV5-1 and TRBJ1-2, reads KAGVTQTPRYLIKTRGQQVTLSCSPISGHRSVSWYQQTPGQGLQFLFEYFSETQRNKGNFPGRFSGRQFSNSRSEMNVSTLELGDSALYLCASSSDRSPGYTFGSGTRLTVV.

The chain recombines TRBV29-1 with TRBJ2-7, with 10 bases lining up with TRBD1. V was clipped by 4 bases and J by 6 bases; unmatched bases: 6. The germline V gene encodes CDR1 SQVTM and CDR2 ANQGSEA. The CDR3 length is 13 residues. CDR3 protein: CSVARTGGAEQYF. The CDR3, as DNA: TGCAGCGTTGCCCGGACAGGGGGTGCCGAGCAGTACTTC.

V usage is TRBV28 and J usage is TRBJ2-5; D is unclear. This CDR3 comprises 14 residues. The V and J ends lost 3 bases and 0 bases respectively, with 8 bases between them. Germline CDR1 is MDHEN and CDR2 is SYDVKM. DNA of the CDR3: TGTGCCAGCAGTTTCACGGATTACCAAGAGACCCAGTACTTC. Its protein product is CASSFTDYQETQYF.

J is TRBJ2-1 and V is TRBV2; D remains unclear. Germline V gene lookup returns CDR1 SNHLY and CDR2 FYNNEI. V gave up 5 bases and J gave up 0 bases, with 8 bases separating them. CDR3 length: 14 amino acids. The CDR3 nucleotides are TGTGCCAGCAGTCGGCAGGACTCCTACAATGAGCAGTTCTTC. Its translation: CASSRQDSYNEQFF.

This sequence joins TRBV6-5 and TRBJ2-2; 7 bases are shared with TRBD1. CDR3 length: 13 residues. V dropped 6 bases and J dropped 6; count of bases not matched to a gene: 4. CDR1 is MNHEY and CDR2 is SVGAGI in the germline V gene. The CDR3 sequence is CASSIQGSGELFF. For the CDR3, the DNA is TGTGCCAGCAGCATACAGGGGTCCGGGGAGCTGTTTTTT.

This chain connects TRBV11-2 to TRBJ2-2; D gene ambiguous. V lost 5 bases and J 8 bases, leaving 24 bases between the germline ends. Per the germline V gene, CDR1 is SGHAT and CDR2 is FQNNGV. The CDR3 extends over 17 amino acids. CDR3 in amino acids: CASSPPGGRSRAGELFF. CDR3 nucleotides: TGTGCCAGCAGCCCCCCGGGTGGGCGGAGCCGGGCAGGGGAGCTGTTTTTT.

The chain links TRBV9 to TRBJ2-7; 7 bases are a match to TRBD2. This CDR3 has 15 residues. Germline trimming cut 0 bases from V and 4 bases from J; bases unmatched to any gene: 7. CDR1 is SGDLS, CDR2 YYNGEE, per germline. The CDR3 loop reads CASSVAAGEEYEQYF. CDR3 sequence (DNA): TGTGCCAGCAGCGTAGCCGCGGGAGAAGAATACGAGCAGTACTTC.

The chain carries TRBV28 and TRBJ2-2, with D unclear. Germline V lookup: CDR1 MDHEN, CDR2 SYDVKM. The CDR3 covers 15 residues. V was shortened by 3 bases and J by 2 bases, with 10 bases between the two germline ends. In nucleotides, the CDR3 is TGTGCCAGCAGTTTCATGCCAGAAAACACCGGGGAGCTGTTTTTT. Its translation is CASSFMPENTGELFF. Full variable domain (remainder filled in from reference TRBV28 and TRBJ2-2): DVKVTQSSRYLVKRTGEKVFLECVQDMDHENMFWYRQDPGLGLRLIYFSYDVKMKEKGDIPEGYSVSREKKERFSLILESASTNQTSMYLCASSFMPENTGELFFGEGSRLTVL.

The V and J genes are TRBV4-3 and TRBJ2-5; TRBD1 or TRBD2 may be the D gene (5 bases each). The CDR3 spans 17 residues. CDR1 is LGHNA and CDR2 is YSLEER in the germline V gene. V lost 3 bases, J lost 1 base, and 18 bases lay in between. The CDR3 DNA reads TGCGCCAGCAGCCACCGGCTGGGACGGCAACTCCAAGAGACCCAGTACTTC. Amino acids: CASSHRLGRQLQETQYF.